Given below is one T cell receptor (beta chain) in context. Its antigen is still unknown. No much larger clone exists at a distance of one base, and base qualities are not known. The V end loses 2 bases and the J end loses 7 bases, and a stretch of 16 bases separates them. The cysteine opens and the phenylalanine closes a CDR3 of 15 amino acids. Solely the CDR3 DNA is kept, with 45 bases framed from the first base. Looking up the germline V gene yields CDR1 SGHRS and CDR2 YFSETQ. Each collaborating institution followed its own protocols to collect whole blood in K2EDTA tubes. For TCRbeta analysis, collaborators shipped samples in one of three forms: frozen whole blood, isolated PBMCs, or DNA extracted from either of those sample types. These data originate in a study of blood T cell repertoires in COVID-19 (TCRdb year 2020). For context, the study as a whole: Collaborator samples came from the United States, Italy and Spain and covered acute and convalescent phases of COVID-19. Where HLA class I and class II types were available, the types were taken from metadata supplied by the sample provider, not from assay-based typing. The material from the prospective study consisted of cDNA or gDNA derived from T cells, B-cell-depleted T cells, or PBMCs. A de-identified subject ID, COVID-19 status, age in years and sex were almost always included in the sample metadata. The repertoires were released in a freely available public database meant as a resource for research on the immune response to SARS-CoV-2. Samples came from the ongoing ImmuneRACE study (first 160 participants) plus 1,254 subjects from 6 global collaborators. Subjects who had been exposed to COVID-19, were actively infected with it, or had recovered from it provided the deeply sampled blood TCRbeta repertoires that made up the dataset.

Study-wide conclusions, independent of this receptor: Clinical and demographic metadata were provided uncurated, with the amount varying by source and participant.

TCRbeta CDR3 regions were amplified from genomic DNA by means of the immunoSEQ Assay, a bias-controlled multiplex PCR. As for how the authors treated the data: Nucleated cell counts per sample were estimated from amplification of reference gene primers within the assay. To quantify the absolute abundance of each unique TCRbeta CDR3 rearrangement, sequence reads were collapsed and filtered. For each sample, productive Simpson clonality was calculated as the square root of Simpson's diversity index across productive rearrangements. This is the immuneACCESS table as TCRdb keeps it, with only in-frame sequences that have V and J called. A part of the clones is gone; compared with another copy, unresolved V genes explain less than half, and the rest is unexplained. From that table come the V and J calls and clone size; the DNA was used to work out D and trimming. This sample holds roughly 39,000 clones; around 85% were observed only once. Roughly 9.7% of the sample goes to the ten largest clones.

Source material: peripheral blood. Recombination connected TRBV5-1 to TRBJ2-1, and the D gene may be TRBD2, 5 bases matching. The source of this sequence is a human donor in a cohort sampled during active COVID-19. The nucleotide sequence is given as TGCGCCAGCAGCTTAAGCGGCCAAACGGGGAATGAGCAGTTCTTC. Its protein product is CASSLSGQTGNEQFF.